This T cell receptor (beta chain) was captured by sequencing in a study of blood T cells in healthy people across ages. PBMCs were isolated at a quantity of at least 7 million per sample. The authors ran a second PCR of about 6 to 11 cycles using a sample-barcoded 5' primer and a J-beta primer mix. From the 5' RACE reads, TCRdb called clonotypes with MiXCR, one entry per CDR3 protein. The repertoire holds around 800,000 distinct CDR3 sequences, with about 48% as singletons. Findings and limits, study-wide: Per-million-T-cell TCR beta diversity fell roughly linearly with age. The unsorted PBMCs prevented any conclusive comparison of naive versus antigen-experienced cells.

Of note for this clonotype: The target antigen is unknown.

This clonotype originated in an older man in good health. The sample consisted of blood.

The CDR3 DNA is TGTGCCAGCAGCTCAGATAGCGGGAGGGTAAGAAATGAGCAGTACTTC. It specifies CASSSDSGRVRNEQYF. This chain connects TRBV7-2 to TRBJ2-7, with 11 positions matching TRBD2. This CDR3 spans 16 amino acids. The germline CDR1 and CDR2 sequences are SGHTA and FQGNSA. J gave up 7 bases and V 4 bases, and 12 bases lay outside the gene matches.